This record looks at one T cell receptor (beta chain) sequence and its context. What it binds is not known. Sequencing used immunoSEQ multiplex PCR; TCRdb keeps in-frame clones, though not all of them. This sample has 55,000 to 65,000 clones; over 75% occur once, and the top ten carry roughly 6.3%. This sample was taken from a study of OX40 agonist ivuxolimab in advanced cancers. Overall study results and limits: The 0.1-3.0 mg/kg partial responders had among the lowest clonal expansion. Doses of 0.1 to 3.0 mg/kg were accompanied by clonal expansion of CD4+ and CD8+ blood T cells by week 6.

Germline CDR1 is SGHNT and CDR2 is YYREEE (reference sequence). V was trimmed by 2 bases and J by 1 base, leaving 13 bases between them. The length of the CDR3 is 16 residues. The specimen comprised CD4+ or CD8+ T cells sorted from blood, sampled in a trial of the OX40 agonist ivuxolimab. The source is an adult with an advanced solid tumor such as melanoma, head and neck, liver or kidney cancer. The V gene is TRBV5-4, the J gene TRBJ2-1; TRBD2 might be the D (6 bases). CDR3 protein: CASSFTRDSSYNEQFF. CDR3 in DNA: TGTGCCAGCAGCTTCACTCGGGACTCTTCCTACAATGAGCAGTTCTTC.